One and the same sample provided the 20 T cell receptor beta chains below, sequenced in a study of OX40 agonist ivuxolimab in advanced cancers. Clones were read by immunoSEQ multiplex PCR, and TCRdb kept only the in-frame ones, dropping some. The sample lists roughly 30,000 clones, roughly 89% occurring once. The sample was CD4+ or CD8+ T cells sorted from blood, taken in a trial of the OX40 agonist ivuxolimab. The receptor source for this set is an adult with an advanced solid tumor such as melanoma, head and neck, liver or kidney cancer.

The chain couples TRBV7-9 to TRBJ2-7, with D uncertain. Trimming left V 4 bases short and J 5 bases short, with 9 bases between. CDR3 length equals 12 residues. In germline, CDR1 is SEHNR, CDR2 FQNEAQ (reference sequence). As DNA, the CDR3 is TGTGCCAGCAGCTCCGCCGAGGACGAGCAGTACTTC. Translating it yields CASSSAEDEQYF.

The chain has TRBV6-4 and TRBJ2-1; TRBD2 matches at 8 bases. Trimming removed 3 bases from V and 3 bases from J; junction bases left unmatched: 4. Germline CDR1 and CDR2: MRHNA and SNTAGT. CDR3 length: 15 amino acids. CDR3 nucleotides: TGTGCCAGCAGTGAAGAAGCGGGGGACTACAATGAGCAGTTCTTC. Translated, it gives CASSEEAGDYNEQFF.

This chain joins TRBV2 and TRBJ1-3, with D hard to call. The CDR3 loop spans 14 amino acids. The germline V gene encodes CDR1 SNHLY and CDR2 FYNNEI. V was clipped by 6 bases and J by 2 bases, with 11 bases between them. The CDR3 bases are TGTGCCAGCAGGGGCGTGGGTGCTGGAAACACCATATATTTT. It is translated as CASRGVGAGNTIYF.

On this clone: Mismatch with germline at one junction end may stem from a read error. DNA of the CDR3: TGTGCCAGCAGCTTGGGGCTGCCCGACGGGCACTTC. Translating it yields CASSLGLPDGHF. The chain combines TRBV5-5 with TRBJ2-5; D uncertain. Looked up from germline, CDR1 is SGHKS and CDR2 is YYEKEE (reference sequence). This CDR3 spans 12 amino acids.

CDR3 sequence (DNA): TGCGCCAGCGAAGGTAGCGGGAGGAATTCCTACAATGAGCAGTTCTTC. Translating it yields CASEGSGRNSYNEQFF. The chain recombines TRBV10-2 with TRBJ2-1; the match to TRBD2 covers 10 bases. The CDR3 runs to 16 residues. V gave up 8 bases and J gave up 1 base; unmatched junction bases: 8. In germline, CDR1 is WSHSY, CDR2 SAAADI.

In this sample, this clone turned up once. The chain has TRBV2 and TRBJ2-2; D is unresolved. The V gene's germline CDR1 is SNHLY and CDR2 FYNNEI. V lost 1 base to trimming and J lost 1 base, with 10 bases between them. The CDR3 length is 16 residues. The CDR3 loop reads CASSEGAVENTGELFF. For the CDR3, the DNA is TGTGCCAGCAGTGAAGGGGCAGTAGAGAACACCGGGGAGCTGTTTTTT.

The chain uses TRBV7-9 and TRBJ1-5; no firm D call. Trimming took off 5 bases at V and 6 bases at J, with 8 bases between the two ends. The CDR3 runs 12 residues. Germline loops: CDR1 SEHNR, CDR2 FQNEAQ (reference sequence). The CDR3 region has the DNA TGTGCCAGCAGCCAAGATAGTCAGCCCCAGCATTTT. Its translation is CASSQDSQPQHF.

The rearrangement links TRBV11-2 to TRBJ1-1; no firm D call. The CDR3 is made up of 13 amino acids. CDR1 is SGHAT and CDR2 is FQNNGV in the germline V gene. Trimming removed 1 base at V and 7 bases at J, with 10 bases between. The CDR3 protein is CASSLGWVIEAFF. In DNA form, the CDR3 reads TGTGCCAGCAGCTTAGGGTGGGTCATTGAAGCTTTCTTT.

CDR3 nucleotides: TGTGCCAGCAGCTTGGGGACAGGGGAAGTAGAGGCCTATAATTCACCCCTCCACTTT. Translating it yields CASSLGTGEVEAYNSPLHF. V is TRBV7-2 and J is TRBJ1-6; 10 positions agree with TRBD1. Germline lookup yields CDR1 SGHTA and CDR2 FQGNSA. This CDR3 is 19 amino acids long. Losses at the gene ends were 3 bases for V and 2 bases for J; bases not matched to a gene: 10.

V gene TRBV5-5 combines with J gene TRBJ2-4; a possible D gene is TRBD1 (6 bases). This CDR3 has 12 residues. In germline, CDR1 is SGHKS, CDR2 YYEKEE (reference sequence). Deletions cut 2 bases from V and 6 bases from J, with 6 bases between. The CDR3, as DNA: TGTGCCAGCAGCTTCAGGGGAAACATTCAGTACTTC. Its translation: CASSFRGNIQYF.

The genes are TRBV29-1 and TRBJ2-7, with TRBD1 matching over 10 bases. With V trimmed by 4 bases and J by 4 bases, 4 bases remained unmatched. The CDR3 contains 13 residues. CDR1 and CDR2 (germline): SQVTM, ANQGSEA. CDR3 amino acids: CSVGGQGGYEQYF. Written as DNA, the CDR3 is TGCAGCGTTGGAGGACAGGGGGGGTACGAGCAGTACTTC.

The V and J genes are TRBV11-2 and TRBJ1-2; a possible D gene is TRBD1 (6 bases). V lost 4 bases and J lost 4, with 19 bases in between. The CDR3 is 16 residues long. Looked up from germline, CDR1 is SGHAT and CDR2 is FQNNGV. CDR3 in DNA: TGTGCCAGCAGCTCAACAGGGTCCTCTTTCCTCTATGGCTACACCTTC. Translation gives CASSSTGSSFLYGYTF.

The chain has TRBV25-1 and TRBJ2-7, with D possibly matching TRBD2 (7 bases). V was shortened by 2 bases and J by 2 bases, with 13 bases between the two germline ends. This CDR3 region has 15 residues. The germline V gene encodes CDR1 MGHDK and CDR2 SYGVNS. CDR3 protein: CASSEGGGPTYEQYF. CDR3 nucleotide sequence: TGTGCCAGCAGTGAAGGGGGGGGGCCTACCTACGAGCAGTACTTC.

V gene TRBV4-2 combines with J gene TRBJ1-5; D perhaps matches TRBD1 (5 bases). The CDR3 length is 16 residues. Trimming stripped 1 base from V and 3 bases from J, with 13 bases between. Germline lookup yields CDR1 LGHNA and CDR2 YNFKEQ. The CDR3 region has the DNA TGTGCCAGCAGCCAAGCGTGGGGAGGGGACAATCAGCCCCAGCATTTT. Translation gives CASSQAWGGDNQPQHF.

The CDR3 nucleotides read TGTGCCACCTCACTGCCGGGACGCGGGTTAGATGGCTACACCTTC. Amino acids: CATSLPGRGLDGYTF. The chain combines TRBV10-3 with TRBJ1-2, with D tentatively TRBD1 (5 bases). V dropped 10 bases and J dropped 6 bases, with 24 bases sitting between them. This CDR3 has 15 residues. Germline CDR1 ENHRY, CDR2 SYGVKD.

The V and J genes are TRBV28 and TRBJ1-5; D may be TRBD1 (6 bases). CDR1 MDHEN and CDR2 SYDVKM come from the germline V gene. This CDR3 region has 18 residues. V dropped 5 bases and J dropped 3 bases, with 23 bases sitting between them. CDR3 coding DNA: TGTGCCAGCAGTCTTGGGTCCCTATCCAGGGGTCACAATCAGCCCCAGCATTTT. Amino acids: CASSLGSLSRGHNQPQHF. The complete variable domain, with remaining parts taken from reference TRBV28 and TRBJ1-5, reads DVKVTQSSRYLVKRTGEKVFLECVQDMDHENMFWYRQDPGLGLRLIYFSYDVKMKEKGDIPEGYSVSREKKERFSLILESASTNQTSMYLCASSLGSLSRGHNQPQHFGDGTRLSIL.

This chain links TRBV5-6 with TRBJ2-7; D is unclear. This CDR3 comprises 12 residues. Germline assignment: CDR1 SGHDT and CDR2 YYEEEE. The V end lost 6 bases, the J end lost 2 bases, and 9 bases lay between the germline ends. Here the CDR3 DNA reads TGTGCCAGCACCATAGGGACCTACGAGCAGTACTTC. Amino acid sequence: CASTIGTYEQYF.

The chain combines TRBV28 with TRBJ1-2; unclear D gene. The V and J ends lost 8 bases and 1 base respectively, with 20 bases between them. Germline CDR1 and CDR2: MDHEN and SYDVKM. There are 16 residues in the CDR3. The CDR3 loop reads CASDQELTEINYGYTF. In DNA form, the CDR3 reads TGTGCCAGCGACCAGGAGCTAACAGAGATTAACTATGGCTACACCTTC.

The V and J genes are TRBV19 and TRBJ2-2, with D possibly matching TRBD1 (6 bases). CDR3 length: 15 amino acids. Per the germline V gene, CDR1 is LNHDA and CDR2 is SQIVND (reference sequence). Between the trimmed V and J ends, which lost 3 bases and 3 bases, there was a span of 11 bases. CDR3 sequence: CASSIQGWDTGELFF. The DNA of the CDR3 is TGTGCCAGTAGTATTCAGGGGTGGGACACCGGGGAGCTGTTTTTT. Full variable domain (outside the CDR3, taken from reference TRBV19 and TRBJ2-2): DGGITQSPKYLFRKEGQNVTLSCEQNLNHDAMYWYRQDPGQGLRLIYYSQIVNDFQKGDIAEGYSVSREKKESFPLTVTSAQKNPTAFYLCASSIQGWDTGELFFGEGSRLTVL.

V is TRBV19 and J is TRBJ2-1, with a tentative D call TRBD2 (5 bases). Germline loops: CDR1 LNHDA, CDR2 SQIVND (reference sequence). Deletions cut 5 bases from V and 7 bases from J, with 18 bases between. The CDR3 covers 15 residues. CDR3 residues: CASSASMWWENEQFF. CDR3 DNA sequence: TGTGCCAGTAGTGCCTCTATGTGGTGGGAGAATGAGCAGTTCTTC.